A single sample gave rise to the 30 T cell receptor beta chains below, sequenced in a study of blood T cell repertoires in COVID-19. Profiling relied on immunoSEQ multiplex PCR, and the TCRdb table lists in-frame clones only, not all of them. This repertoire shows tens of thousands of clones, around 80% found once; its top ten account for around 3.7%. Sequencing was performed on PBMCs or T cells enriched from blood (not recorded which). Receptor source: a woman aged 40 to 50 with acute COVID-19.

This chain uses TRBV24-1 with TRBJ2-7, with TRBD2 as a possible D gene (5 bases). V was clipped by 3 bases and J by 0 bases, with 11 bases between them. The CDR3 is made up of 15 amino acids. Germline CDR1 is KGHDR and CDR2 is SFDVKD. The CDR3, as DNA: TGTGCCACCAGTGATCCAACTGAGGGCTCCTACGAGCAGTACTTC. The encoded protein is CATSDPTEGSYEQYF.

V and J are TRBV5-4 and TRBJ1-4, with 8 bases matching TRBD1. This CDR3 region has 14 residues. Germline CDR1 reads SGHNT; CDR2 reads YYREEE (reference sequence). With 4 bases clipped from V and 6 bases from J, the junction kept 5 bases outside the gene matches. DNA for the CDR3: TGTGCCAGCAGCGTGCAGGGGGCGTATGAAAAACTGTTTTTT. The encoded protein is CASSVQGAYEKLFF.

For the CDR3, the DNA is TGTGCCAGCAGTCCAAATGCGAGATACGGGACAACCCCCCGATATACGCAGTATTTT. This translates into CASSPNARYGTTPRYTQYF. The chain uses TRBV28 and TRBJ2-3, with D possibly being TRBD1 (6 bases). The germline CDR1 and CDR2 sequences are MDHEN and SYDVKM. This CDR3 is built from 19 residues. Trimming left V 5 bases short and J 7 bases short, with 31 bases between.

The rearrangement links TRBV14 to TRBJ1-3; D is undetermined. The CDR3 sequence is 15 residues long. Germline loops: CDR1 SGHDN, CDR2 FVKESK. V was shortened by 0 bases and J by 6 bases, with 12 bases between the two germline ends. CDR3 bases: TGTGCCAGCAGCCAAGATTCGCACAGCTCAAACACCATATATTTT. This codes for CASSQDSHSSNTIYF.

The rearrangement uses TRBV24-1 and TRBJ2-5; D might be TRBD2 (6 bases). Trimming left V 1 base short and J 2 bases short, with 13 bases between. The germline CDR1 and CDR2 sequences are KGHDR and SFDVKD. The CDR3 has 16 amino acids. The chain's CDR3 is CATSDFPVRGQETQYF. In DNA form, the CDR3 reads TGTGCCACCAGTGATTTTCCAGTGCGGGGACAAGAGACCCAGTACTTC.

The chain is built from TRBV2 and TRBJ1-5, with D uncertain. Germline CDR1 reads SNHLY; CDR2 reads FYNNEI. Trimming removed 2 bases from V and 8 bases from J, with 13 bases in between. The CDR3 contains 14 residues. Written as DNA, the CDR3 is TGTGCCAGCAGTGAAAGTCTTGGCGCGGAGCCCCAGCATTTT. It is translated as CASSESLGAEPQHF. The full variable domain, its missing parts supplied by reference TRBV2 and TRBJ1-5, is EPEVTQTPSHQVTQMGQEVILRCVPISNHLYFYWYRQILGQKVEFLVSFYNNEISEKSEIFDDQFSVERPDGSNFTLKIRSTKLEDSAMYFCASSESLGAEPQHFGDGTRLSIL.

CDR3 nucleotides: TGTGCCAGCAGCCCTCAACAGGGCTGGCAGCCCCAGCATTTT. The encoded protein is CASSPQQGWQPQHF. The chain couples TRBV2 to TRBJ1-5; D perhaps matches TRBD1 (6 bases). The V end was cut by 6 bases, the J end by 7 bases, with 16 bases between. The V gene's germline CDR1 is SNHLY and CDR2 FYNNEI. The CDR3 has 14 amino acids.

The chain's CDR3 is CASSLTSSGGQYF. CDR3 coding DNA: TGTGCCAGCAGTCTCACCTCTTCAGGGGGGCAGTACTTC. The rearrangement links TRBV27 to TRBJ2-7; 7 bases map to TRBD1. Germline V gene sequence: CDR1 MNHEY, CDR2 SMNVEV (reference sequence). Trimming removed 5 bases from V and 9 bases from J; junction bases left unmatched: 10. This CDR3 is 13 amino acids long.

V is TRBV18 and J is TRBJ2-2; tentatively, D is TRBD2 (5 bases). Trimming stripped 3 bases from V and 4 bases from J, with 15 bases between. The germline gives CDR1 KGHSH, CDR2 LQKENI. The CDR3 covers 16 residues. The CDR3 reads CASSPLPGGGTGELFF. For the CDR3, the DNA is TGTGCCAGCTCACCGCTACCGGGTGGAGGCACCGGGGAGCTGTTTTTT.

The V call is TRBV9, the J call TRBJ2-7; the D gene is possibly TRBD2 (6 bases). V dropped 0 bases and J dropped 7 bases, with 17 bases sitting between them. The CDR3 contains 15 residues. Germline CDR1 is SGDLS and CDR2 is YYNGEE. This CDR3 is CASSVDGGWAGEQYF. The CDR3 DNA reads TGTGCCAGCAGCGTAGACGGGGGATGGGCCGGGGAGCAGTACTTC.

The CDR3 reads CASSLGQGWTEAFF. The DNA of the CDR3 is TGCGCCAGCAGCCTAGGACAGGGGTGGACTGAAGCTTTCTTT. The chain uses TRBV5-1 and TRBJ1-1; TRBD1 agrees at 9 bases. The CDR3 totals 14 residues. The germline V gene has CDR1 SGHRS and CDR2 YFSETQ. The ends lost 4 bases at V and 5 bases at J; junction bases unmatched: 6.

The gene calls are TRBV9 and TRBJ1-1; 10 bases agree with TRBD1. CDR1 SGDLS and CDR2 YYNGEE come from the germline V gene. There are 18 residues in the CDR3. V trimming: 3 bases; J trimming: 4 bases; junction bases outside the gene matches: 15. The CDR3 spells CASSDHTGTGVSFTEAFF. In nucleotides, the CDR3 is TGTGCCAGCAGCGACCATACCGGGACAGGGGTATCTTTCACTGAAGCTTTCTTT.

The genes are TRBV27 and TRBJ2-2, with a tentative D call TRBD1 (5 bases). Per germline, CDR1 MNHEY and CDR2 SMNVEV (reference sequence). V was cut by 3 bases and J by 7 bases, with 12 bases left in between. The CDR3 covers 14 residues. As DNA, the CDR3 is TGTGCCAGCAGTTTTGGGCAAGGGGTCGGGGAGCTGTTTTTT. It yields the protein CASSFGQGVGELFF.

The V call is TRBV7-9, the J call TRBJ2-7; D possibly corresponds to TRBD1 (5 bases). The CDR3 length is 15 residues. From germline, CDR1 is SEHNR and CDR2 FQNEAQ (reference sequence). The V end lost 1 base, the J end lost 0 bases, and 10 bases lay between the germline ends. DNA for the CDR3: TGTGCCAGCAGCTTAGACAGGCGACCCTCCTACGAGCAGTACGTC. Translation gives CASSLDRRPSYEQYV.

The chain uses TRBV3-1 (or the pseudogene TRBV3-2) and TRBJ1-2; 7 positions match TRBD1. This CDR3 comprises 13 residues. J gave up 7 bases and V 1 base, and 3 bases lay outside the gene matches. Germline loops: CDR1 LGHDT, CDR2 YNNKEL (reference sequence). The CDR3 loop reads CASSQGQGPGYTF. CDR3 in DNA: TGTGCCAGCAGCCAAGGACAGGGACCTGGCTACACCTTC.

V and J are TRBV12-3 or TRBV12-4 and TRBJ1-1; no firm D call. The CDR3 totals 13 residues. V was pared by 5 bases and J by 1 base, with 8 bases between. The CDR3, as DNA: TGTGCCAGCAGTCCGACTCGGAACACTGAAGCTTTCTTT. Protein: CASSPTRNTEAFF.

This clone was detected only once. V is TRBV27 and J is TRBJ2-5; weak D call: TRBD2 (7 bases). The V end was cut by 6 bases, the J end by 4 bases, with 18 bases between. CDR3 length equals 15 residues. Germline CDR1 reads MNHEY; CDR2 reads SMNVEV (reference sequence). The CDR3 is CASSLLGGQGETQYF. The CDR3 coding sequence is TGTGCCAGCAGCCTGCTCGGGGGGCAGGGAGAGACCCAGTACTTC.

This clone was detected only once. This chain connects TRBV28 to TRBJ1-3; TRBD1 agrees at 7 bases. The length of the CDR3 is 14 residues. The ends lost 7 bases at V and 3 bases at J; junction bases unmatched: 6. CDR1 is MDHEN and CDR2 is SYDVKM in the germline V gene. CDR3 coding DNA: TGTGCCAGCACCGTGGGGACAGTTGGAAACACCATATATTTT. It is translated as CASTVGTVGNTIYF.

The chain couples TRBV5-1 to TRBJ2-3; D gene ambiguous. CDR1 SGHRS and CDR2 YFSETQ come from the germline V gene. V dropped 1 base and J dropped 6 bases, with 18 bases sitting between them. The CDR3 has 16 residues. CDR3 DNA: TGCGCCAGCAGCTTGAGCTCTGGTCTACGAAAGGATACGCAGTATTTT. Residues: CASSLSSGLRKDTQYF. Based on the CDR3 plus reference TRBV5-1 and TRBJ2-3, the full variable domain is KAGVTQTPRYLIKTRGQQVTLSCSPISGHRSVSWYQQTPGQGLQFLFEYFSETQRNKGNFPGRFSGRQFSNSRSEMNVSTLELGDSALYLCASSLSSGLRKDTQYFGPGTRLTVL.

This clone occurred once. The chain has TRBV9 and TRBJ1-1, with 8 bases aligning to TRBD1. Germline CDR1 reads SGDLS; CDR2 reads YYNGEE. V was clipped by 4 bases and J by 1 base; unmatched bases: 6. The CDR3 is 15 amino acids. This CDR3 is CASSPRGPENTEAFF. CDR3 nucleotide sequence: TGTGCCAGCAGCCCCAGGGGGCCGGAGAACACTGAAGCTTTCTTT.

This chain connects TRBV5-4 to TRBJ2-2, with D perhaps matching TRBD2 (6 bases). V lost 5 bases to trimming and J lost 2 bases, with 16 bases between them. Germline lookup yields CDR1 SGHNT and CDR2 YYREEE (reference sequence). This CDR3 region has 16 residues. The chain's CDR3 is CASSIVLGLNTGELFF. The CDR3 DNA sequence: TGTGCCAGCAGTATCGTTCTAGGACTAAACACCGGGGAGCTGTTTTTT.

This chain links TRBV5-6 with TRBJ1-2; D remains unclear. The CDR3 runs to 16 residues. Looked up from germline, CDR1 is SGHDT and CDR2 is YYEEEE. V gave up 0 bases and J gave up 5 bases, with 17 bases separating them. CDR3 loop: CASSLGSPNRPYGYTF. CDR3 DNA sequence: TGTGCCAGCAGCTTGGGGAGTCCTAATCGACCTTATGGCTACACCTTC.

This chain uses TRBV28 with TRBJ1-4; D perhaps matches TRBD1 (5 bases). V lost 6 bases and J lost 4, with 21 bases in between. The CDR3 length is 17 residues. The germline gives CDR1 MDHEN, CDR2 SYDVKM. The CDR3 loop is CASSQAGAGQFNEKLFF. CDR3 nucleotide sequence: TGTGCCAGCAGCCAGGCGGGTGCGGGGCAGTTTAATGAAAAACTGTTTTTT.

This clone was observed a single time. The rearrangement uses TRBV5-4 and TRBJ2-7; no clear D gene. Looked up from germline, CDR1 is SGHNT and CDR2 is YYREEE (reference sequence). V was cut by 0 bases and J by 6 bases, with 7 bases left in between. The length of the CDR3 is 12 residues. CDR3 nucleotides: TGTGCCAGCAGCTTGGGCGTCGGCGAGCAGTACTTC. This sequence encodes CASSLGVGEQYF.

The V gene is TRBV5-1, the J gene TRBJ2-1; D is undetermined. Per germline, CDR1 SGHRS and CDR2 YFSETQ. The CDR3 has 17 amino acids. V gave up 0 bases and J gave up 1 base, with 14 bases separating them. The CDR3 sequence: CASSLGPPTRSYNEQFF. In DNA, the CDR3 is TGCGCCAGCAGCTTGGGGCCCCCAACAAGATCCTACAATGAGCAGTTCTTC.

The V call is TRBV12-3 or TRBV12-4, the J call TRBJ2-5; D is possibly TRBD1 (6 bases). V was cut by 5 bases and J by 5 bases, with 12 bases left in between. The CDR3 length is 13 residues. The CDR3 sequence: CASSKRGIETQYF. For the CDR3, the DNA is TGTGCCAGCAGTAAGAGGGGGATTGAGACCCAGTACTTC.

The V and J genes are TRBV7-9 and TRBJ2-1, with D possibly TRBD2 on 5 matching bases. CDR3 length: 14 residues. Per the germline V gene, CDR1 is SEHNR and CDR2 is FQNEAQ (reference sequence). V lost 5 bases and J 4 bases, leaving 12 bases between the germline ends. Written as DNA, the CDR3 is TGTGCCAGCAGCGGAAAAGACTATTACAATGAGCAGTTCTTC. This gives the protein CASSGKDYYNEQFF. The complete variable domain, with remaining parts taken from reference TRBV7-9 and TRBJ2-1, reads DTGVSQNPRHKITKRGQNVTFRCDPISEHNRLYWYRQTLGQGPEFLTYFQNEAQLEKSRLLSDRFSAERPKGSFSTLEIQRTEQGDSAMYLCASSGKDYYNEQFFGPGTRLTVL.

The chain joins TRBV27 to TRBJ2-3; TRBD2 might be the D (6 bases). Germline values: CDR1 MNHEY, CDR2 SMNVEV (reference sequence). Trimming pared 1 base from V and 2 bases from J, leaving 13 bases between. The CDR3 spans 16 residues. The CDR3 region is CASSLYRGGHTDTQYF. CDR3 coding DNA: TGTGCCAGCAGTTTATACCGGGGAGGCCACACAGATACGCAGTATTTT.

This chain links TRBV7-3 with TRBJ2-1; 8 nucleotides align to TRBD2. The length of the CDR3 is 16 residues. V gave up 5 bases and J gave up 5 bases; unmatched junction bases: 11. CDR1 and CDR2 (germline): SGHTA, FQGTGA. CDR3 amino acids: CASSAQLAANHNEQFF. The CDR3 DNA follows: TGTGCCAGCAGCGCCCAACTAGCGGCCAATCACAATGAGCAGTTCTTC.

CDR3 coding DNA: TGTGCCAGCTCACCGGATACAGGGACGCGCTATGGCTACACCTTC. This codes for CASSPDTGTRYGYTF. The chain uses TRBV18 and TRBJ1-2, with a tentative D call TRBD1 (6 bases). The CDR3 length is 15 residues. CDR1 and CDR2 (germline): KGHSH, LQKENI. The V end was cut by 3 bases, the J end by 4 bases, with 15 bases between.